One sample yielded the 13 T cell receptor delta chains listed below, sequenced in a study of gamma-delta T cells after stem cell transplantation. TCRdb re-called the RT-PCR reads through CATT. The data hold 2,000 to 2,500 delta-chain clones, with about 1.1% observed a single time. Sequencing used gamma-delta T cells. These receptor sequences come from a human donor. It is not recorded whose cells these are; they may come from a transplant donor.

This clone was detected only a few times. This is likely an artifact of a read error, given a far larger clone one base away. At the DNA level, this CDR3 is encoded by other sequences in the same sample as well. V usage is TRDV2 and J usage is TRDJ3; 7 bases line up with TRDD3. Looked up from germline, CDR1 is GEAIGNYY and CDR2 is EKD. The CDR3 extends over 20 amino acids. CDR3 sequence: CACDTGELGAHAWDTRQMFF. Here the CDR3 DNA reads TGCGCCTGTGACACCGGGGAGCTGGGGGCTCACGCCTGGGACACCCGACAGATGTTTTTC.

By sample fraction, this clone is medium-sized. V usage is TRDV2 and J usage is TRDJ1; 11 bases align to TRDD3. Unmatched junction bases numbered 6, after V lost 1 base and J lost 0 bases. Germline CDR1 GEAIGNYY, CDR2 EKD. The CDR3 is 17 amino acids. The CDR3 loop reads CACDTLLGDKYTDKLIF. Here the CDR3 DNA reads TGTGCCTGTGACACTTTACTGGGGGATAAGTACACCGATAAACTCATCTTT.

This clone occurred a few times. The chain is built from TRDV2 and TRDJ1; 9 bases fit TRDD3. Germline values: CDR1 GEAIGNYY, CDR2 EKD. This CDR3 has 15 amino acids. Trimming cost V 3 bases and J 2 bases; bases outside gene matches: 6. CDR3: CACDLLGEQTDKLIF. As DNA, the CDR3 is TGTGCCTGTGACTTACTGGGGGAGCAAACCGATAAACTCATCTTT.

In its sample, this clone was seen a few times. The J gene is TRDJ1, the V gene TRDV3, with 11 bases that match TRDD3. Trimming took 4 bases from V and 1 from J; bases not matched to a gene: 17. This CDR3 spans 18 amino acids. Germline CDR1 reads TVYSNPD; CDR2 reads GDNSRS (reference sequence). This chain's CDR3 is CACLLRGMGDTITDKLIF. CDR3 nucleotide sequence: TGTGCCTGTCTCCTACGGGGGATGGGGGATACGATCACCGATAAACTCATCTTT.

Turning to this clone: This DNA's translation differs at residue 17 from TCRdb's protein, which comes from a much larger clone; a read error is likely, and the protein shown is translated from the DNA. V and J are TRAV38-2/DV8 and TRDJ1, with 11 bases identical to TRDD3. The CDR3 totals 21 residues. From germline, CDR1 is TSESDYY and CDR2 QEAYKQQN. CDR3 coding DNA: TGTGCTTATAGGGTACTTTCCTACTCCTGGGGGATACACGTGAGTACCGTTAAACTCATCTTT. Protein sequence: CAYRVLSYSWGIHVSTVKLIF.

Only a few counts were recorded for this clone. The chain has TRDV2 and TRDJ1; 13 bases line up with TRDD3. J lost 0 bases, V lost 3 bases, and 15 bases had no gene match. Germline V gene sequence: CDR1 GEAIGNYY, CDR2 EKD. The CDR3 has 20 residues. CDR3 residues: CACDPVLGDTIPSYTDKLIF. CDR3 in DNA: TGTGCCTGTGACCCCGTACTGGGGGATACGATCCCCTCGTACACCGATAAACTCATCTTT.

Of note for this clone: This sequence may be a read error, since a much larger clone differs from it by one base. The rearrangement joins TRDV2 to TRDJ1; D call uncertain. The length of the CDR3 is 14 residues. Deletions cut 3 bases from V and 0 bases from J, with 10 bases between. Germline loops: CDR1 GEAIGNYY, CDR2 EKD. The CDR3 sequence: CACDAVGDTDKLIF. The CDR3 region has the DNA TGTGCCTGTGACGCCGTTGGAGACACCGATAAACTCATCTTT.

For this clone: A read error may be the cause here, since a much bigger clone is one base away. V usage is TRDV1 and J usage is TRDJ1; TRDD3 matches 13 bases. Trimming took 2 bases from V and 10 from J; bases not matched to a gene: 28. The germline V gene encodes CDR1 TSWWSYY and CDR2 QGS. The CDR3 totals 22 residues. The CDR3 loop is CALGEYPSIPTSLLGDTRRLIF. The CDR3 bases are TGTGCTCTTGGGGAATATCCCTCCATTCCTACGTCTTTACTGGGGGATACGCGGAGACTCATCTTT.

This clone was picked up a small number of times. CDR3: CACDPLLGDRNTDKLIF. In DNA form, the CDR3 reads TGTGCCTGTGACCCCTTACTGGGGGACCGAAACACCGATAAACTCATCTTT. The chain employs TRDV2 and TRDJ1; 9 nucleotides align to TRDD3. Germline V lookup: CDR1 GEAIGNYY, CDR2 EKD. The CDR3 sequence is 17 residues long. V lost 3 bases, J lost 0 bases, and 10 bases stayed unmatched.

This clone has just a few counts. A far larger clone is one base from this, pointing to a likely read error. The chain uses TRDV2 and TRDJ1; no definite D call. Trimming left V 0 bases short and J 0 bases short, with 7 bases between. CDR3 size: 14 residues. Germline V CDR1 and CDR2: GEAIGNYY, EKD. CDR3 amino acids: CACDTVGYTDKLIF. CDR3 nucleotide sequence: TGTGCCTGTGACACCGTCGGGTACACCGATAAACTCATCTTT.

In this sample, this clone turned up a few times. This may be a read error: a much more frequent sequence differs by one nucleotide. The chain employs TRDV2 and TRDJ1; 12 positions match TRDD3. Germline V gene sequence: CDR1 GEAIGNYY, CDR2 EKD. The CDR3 covers 15 residues. CDR3 amino acids: CACDTLGDTDDKPIF. CDR3 DNA: TGTGCCTGTGACACCCTGGGGGATACGGACGATAAACCCATCTTT.

Details on this clone: A far larger clone is a single base away, which makes a read error likely. The chain combines TRDV2 with TRDJ1; maybe TRDD2 (5 bases). The CDR3 contains 16 residues. Germline V CDR1 and CDR2: GEAIGNYY, EKD. This CDR3 reads CACDTLTLQNTYKLIF. The CDR3 nucleotides read TGTGCCTGTGACACCCTTACCCTTCAAAACACCTATAAACTCATCTTT.

Note on this clone: The junction shows a germline mismatch at one end, possibly a read error. The chain combines TRDV2 with TRDJ1, with TRDD3 matching over 11 bases. Germline loops: CDR1 GEAIGNYY, CDR2 EKD. This CDR3 has 16 amino acids. CDR3 amino acids: CACDTMGDTETDKPIF. For the CDR3, the DNA is TGTGCCTGTGACACGATGGGGGATACGGAGACCGATAAACCCATCTTT.